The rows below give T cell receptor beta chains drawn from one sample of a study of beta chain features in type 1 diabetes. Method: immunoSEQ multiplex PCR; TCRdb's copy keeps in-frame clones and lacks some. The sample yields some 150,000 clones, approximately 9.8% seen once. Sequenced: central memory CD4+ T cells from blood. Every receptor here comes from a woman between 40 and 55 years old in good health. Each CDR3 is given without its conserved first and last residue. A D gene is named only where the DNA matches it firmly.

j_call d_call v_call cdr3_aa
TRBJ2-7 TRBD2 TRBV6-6 ASSGTSITYEQY
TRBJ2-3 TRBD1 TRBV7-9 ASSLRQGTDTQY
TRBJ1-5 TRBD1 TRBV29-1 SARETGNNQPQH
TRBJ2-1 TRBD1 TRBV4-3 ASSQDQGALLYNEQF
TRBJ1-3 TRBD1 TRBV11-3 ASSPGQGPGNTIY
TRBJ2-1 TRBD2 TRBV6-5 ASSYSPQRGGEQF
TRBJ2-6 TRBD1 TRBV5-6 ASSLDYRGSGANVLT
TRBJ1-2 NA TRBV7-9 ASSLAGDNYGYT
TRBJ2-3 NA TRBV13 ASRRVGVGTDTQY
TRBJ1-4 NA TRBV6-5 ASSRTVNEKLF
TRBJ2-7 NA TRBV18 ASSPGSSGFSYEQY
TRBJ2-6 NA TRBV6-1 ASREGAGANVLT
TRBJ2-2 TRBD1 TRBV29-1 SVWTGGDTGELF
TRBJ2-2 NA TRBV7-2 ASSLDRDTGELF
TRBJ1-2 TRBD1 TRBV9 ASNKQGDFYGYT
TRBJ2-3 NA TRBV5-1 ASSLDPGSTDTQY
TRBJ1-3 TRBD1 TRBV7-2 ASIPGQGTGNTIY
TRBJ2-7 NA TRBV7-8 ASSLIAGYEQY
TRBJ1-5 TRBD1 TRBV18 ASSPPTGQGNQPQH
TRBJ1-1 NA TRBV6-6 ASSLEERTEAF
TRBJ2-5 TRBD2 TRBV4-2 ASSQEGSGGYQETQY
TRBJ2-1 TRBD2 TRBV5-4 ASSYIIAGGYNEQF
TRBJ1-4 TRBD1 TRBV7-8 ASKVLPGQGNEKLF
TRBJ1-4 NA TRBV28 ASRKGGANEKLF
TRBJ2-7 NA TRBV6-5 ASSKQGFYEQY
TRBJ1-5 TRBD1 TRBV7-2 ASGTGGIQPQH
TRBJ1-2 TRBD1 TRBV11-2 ASSLSRQGDGYT
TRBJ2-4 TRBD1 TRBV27 ASSSWTGGENIQY
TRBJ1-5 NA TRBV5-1 ASSLRGSMDQPQH
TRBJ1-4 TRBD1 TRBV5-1 ASSLGDFDRVEKLF
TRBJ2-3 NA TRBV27 ASSLQGLGTDTQY
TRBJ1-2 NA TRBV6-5 GVLNRDSGYGYT
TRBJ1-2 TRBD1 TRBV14 ASSQGQGAYYGYT
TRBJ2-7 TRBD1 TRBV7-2 ASSPTGQGIYEQY
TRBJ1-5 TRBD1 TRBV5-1 ASSPGQANQPQH
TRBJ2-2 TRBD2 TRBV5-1 ASSFSAGGNTGELF
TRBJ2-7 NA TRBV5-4 ASSPSRVPYEQY
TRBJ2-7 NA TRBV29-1 SAGHSFWDEQY
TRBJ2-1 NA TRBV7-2 ASSPPGELYNEQF
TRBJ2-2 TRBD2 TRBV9 ASSVGLAGNTGELF
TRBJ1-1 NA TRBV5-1 ASSSRGEGITEAF
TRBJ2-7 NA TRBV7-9 ASSLAQGGEQY